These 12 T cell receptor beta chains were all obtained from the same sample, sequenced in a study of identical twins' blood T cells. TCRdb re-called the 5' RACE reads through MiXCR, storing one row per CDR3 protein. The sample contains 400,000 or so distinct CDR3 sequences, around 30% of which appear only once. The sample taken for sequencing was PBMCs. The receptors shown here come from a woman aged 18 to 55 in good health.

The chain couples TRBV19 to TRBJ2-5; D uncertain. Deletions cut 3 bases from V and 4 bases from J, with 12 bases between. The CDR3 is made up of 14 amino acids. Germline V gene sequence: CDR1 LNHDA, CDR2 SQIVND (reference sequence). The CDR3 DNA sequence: TGTGCCAGTAGTATTGGACGGAGAGTAGAGACCCAGTACTTC. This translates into CASSIGRRVETQYF. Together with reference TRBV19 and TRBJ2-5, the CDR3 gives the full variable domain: DGGITQSPKYLFRKEGQNVTLSCEQNLNHDAMYWYRQDPGQGLRLIYYSQIVNDFQKGDIAEGYSVSREKKESFPLTVTSAQKNPTAFYLCASSIGRRVETQYFGPGTRLLVL.

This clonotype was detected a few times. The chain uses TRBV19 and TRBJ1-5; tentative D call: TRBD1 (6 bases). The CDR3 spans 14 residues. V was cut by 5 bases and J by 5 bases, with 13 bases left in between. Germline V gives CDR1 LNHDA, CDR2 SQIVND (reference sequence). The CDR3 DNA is TGTGCCAGTAGTCCACAGGGTTTCTATCAGCCCCAGCATTTT. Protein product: CASSPQGFYQPQHF.

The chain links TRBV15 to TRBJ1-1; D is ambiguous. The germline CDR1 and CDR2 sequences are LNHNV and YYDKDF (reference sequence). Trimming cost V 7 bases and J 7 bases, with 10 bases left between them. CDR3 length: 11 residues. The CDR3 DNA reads TGTGCCACCATCGAGCAAGGTGAAGCTTTCTTT. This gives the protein CATIEQGEAFF.

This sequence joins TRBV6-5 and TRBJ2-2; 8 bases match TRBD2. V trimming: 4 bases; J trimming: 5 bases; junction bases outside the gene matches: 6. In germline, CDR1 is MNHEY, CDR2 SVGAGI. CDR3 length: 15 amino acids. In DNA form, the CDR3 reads TGTGCCAGCAGTTTGCCGGGGGGGGAAACCGGGGAGCTGTTTTTT. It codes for CASSLPGGETGELFF.

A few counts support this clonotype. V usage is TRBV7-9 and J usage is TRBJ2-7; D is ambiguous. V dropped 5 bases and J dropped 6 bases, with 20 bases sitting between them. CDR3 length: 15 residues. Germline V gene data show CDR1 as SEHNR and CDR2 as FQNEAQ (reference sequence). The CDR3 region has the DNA TGTGCCAGCAGCCCCGTTGAGCTCGTCATGAGCGAGCAGTACTTC. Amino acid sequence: CASSPVELVMSEQYF.

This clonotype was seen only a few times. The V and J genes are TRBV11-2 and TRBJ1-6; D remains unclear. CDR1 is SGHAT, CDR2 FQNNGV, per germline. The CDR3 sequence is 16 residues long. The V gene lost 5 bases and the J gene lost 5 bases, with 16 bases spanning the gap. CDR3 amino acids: CASSLSSGSNNSPLHF. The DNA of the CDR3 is TGTGCCAGCAGCCTCAGCTCCGGGTCAAATAATTCACCCCTCCACTTT. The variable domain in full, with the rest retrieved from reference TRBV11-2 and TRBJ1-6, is EAGVAQSPRYKIIEKRQSVAFWCNPISGHATLYWYQQILGQGPKLLIQFQNNGVVDDSQLPKDRFSAERLKGVDSTLKIQPAKLEDSAVYLCASSLSSGSNNSPLHFGNGTRLTVT.

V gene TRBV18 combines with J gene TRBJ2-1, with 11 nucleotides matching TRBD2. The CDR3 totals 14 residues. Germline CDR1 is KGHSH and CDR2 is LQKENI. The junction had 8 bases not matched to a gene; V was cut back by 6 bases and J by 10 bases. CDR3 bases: TGTGCCAGCTCGTACGGGACTAGCGGAATGGAGCAGTTCTTC. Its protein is CASSYGTSGMEQFF.

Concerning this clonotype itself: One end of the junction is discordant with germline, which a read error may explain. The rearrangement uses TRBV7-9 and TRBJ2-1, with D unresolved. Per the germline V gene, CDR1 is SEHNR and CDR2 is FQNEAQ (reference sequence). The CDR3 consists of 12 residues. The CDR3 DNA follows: TGTGCCAGCAGCTTATTGGGAAATGGGCAGTTCTTC. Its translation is CASSLLGNGQFF.

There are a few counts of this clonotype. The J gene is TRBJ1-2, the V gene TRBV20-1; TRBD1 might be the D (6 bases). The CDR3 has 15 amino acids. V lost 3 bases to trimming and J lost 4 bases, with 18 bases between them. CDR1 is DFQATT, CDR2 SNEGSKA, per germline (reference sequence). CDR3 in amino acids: CSARDLGAYVYGYTF. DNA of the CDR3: TGCAGTGCTAGGGACCTGGGGGCTTATGTCTATGGCTACACCTTC.

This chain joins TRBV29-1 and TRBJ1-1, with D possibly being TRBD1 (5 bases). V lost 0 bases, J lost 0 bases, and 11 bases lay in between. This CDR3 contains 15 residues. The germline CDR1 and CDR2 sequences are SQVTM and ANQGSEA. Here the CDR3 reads CSVEDRGGMNTEAFF. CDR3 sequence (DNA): TGCAGCGTTGAAGATCGGGGGGGTATGAACACTGAAGCTTTCTTT.

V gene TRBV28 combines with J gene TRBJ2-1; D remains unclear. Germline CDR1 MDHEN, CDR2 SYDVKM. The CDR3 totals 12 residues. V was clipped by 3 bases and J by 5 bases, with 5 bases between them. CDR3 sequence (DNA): TGTGCCAGCAGTTTTTGGCACAATGAGCAGTTCTTC. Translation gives CASSFWHNEQFF.

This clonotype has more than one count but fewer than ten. The CDR3 DNA reads TGTGCCAGTAGCACTAGCGGGACGACCTACAATGAGCAGTTCTTC. Protein: CASSTSGTTYNEQFF. The chain uses TRBV19 and TRBJ2-1; 10 bases align to TRBD2. J lost 2 bases, V lost 6 bases, and 4 bases had no gene match. The V gene's germline CDR1 is LNHDA and CDR2 SQIVND (reference sequence). This CDR3 is 15 amino acids long.